This TCR beta chain originates from a study of Ad26.COV2.S vaccination and SARS-CoV-2 variants (dated by TCRdb to 2020 to 2023). Regarding the study in general: Donors in the vaccine arm were drawn from COV1001, a phase I-IIa trial of Ad26.COV2.S in healthy adults that was multicentre, randomized, double-blind and placebo-controlled. TCRbeta repertoire sequencing served as the tool for gauging how specific and how broad the SARS-CoV-2-reactive T cell receptors were following Ad26.COV2.S vaccination. Trial participants were randomized into five groups of five, in which low-dose or high-dose Ad26.COV2.S was given once or twice, or placebo was given on both occasions. A total of some 30 samples were included in the TCR-sequenced set, comprising around 19 Ad26.COV2.S vaccine recipients, 5 placebo recipients and 8 SARS-CoV-2 convalescent individuals. Throughout the experiments and outcome assessment, investigators stayed blinded to trial group allocation. Ad26.COV2.S was given intramuscularly at 5x10^10 or 1x10^11 viral particles, as a single shot or as two shots 56 days apart. Summary of the overall study and its limitations: The authors noted that total T cell responses may have been underestimated by the TCR breadth and depth analyses. Comparing responses between vaccine doses or regimens was not something the study was powered to do. Substantial breadth of spike-specific CD8+ and CD4+ T cell responses was reported after vaccination. Comparable non-spike TCR breadth was observed between vaccine and placebo recipients, consistent with only spike being contained in the vaccine. Spike-specific TCR breadth was higher in Ad26.COV2.S recipients than in placebo recipients (P = 0.0014).

The count of this clone is one. The antigen it recognizes is unknown. Base qualities are missing; no much larger clone stands one base away. The immunoSEQ Assay was the method used to sequence TCRbeta CDR3 regions. After extraction, genomic DNA underwent amplification by bias-controlled multiplex PCR, followed by high-throughput sequencing. Regarding the original processing steps: To quantify the absolute abundance of each unique TCRbeta CDR3 region, sequences were collapsed and filtered. T cell fraction was estimated by normalization of TCRbeta template counts to usable DNA, with usable DNA being measured through amplification of reference genes present in all nucleated cells. Repertoire TCRs were annotated as SARS-CoV-2-specific by exact matching of V gene, CDR3 amino acid sequence and J gene to a known reactive TCR set. MIRA supplied the reference SARS-CoV-2 TCR set, which was filtered for enrichment in COVID-19-positive ImmuneCODE repertoires so that public or cross-reactive TCRs were removed. Based on the MIRA antigens, annotated TCRs were further analysed at the level of specific ORF or position within ORF. Depth was the summed frequency of annotated unique rearrangements, while breadth was defined as annotated unique rearrangements over total unique productive rearrangements. Two-sided Wilcoxon rank-sum tests were used to compare TCR breadth between groups. TCRdb obtained this table from immuneACCESS and retained in-frame rearrangements with V and J assigned. These tables miss some clones; where compared with another copy, unresolved V genes account for less than half of the shortfall, and the remainder is unexplained. From that table come the V and J calls and clone size; the DNA was used to work out D and trimming. The sample includes approximately 410,000 clones, with roughly 90% observed a single time. In total, the top ten clones hold 3.6% of the sample.

What the treatment or condition label conveys for this sample: roughly 19 received Ad26.COV2.S at low or high dose, single or two shots; five or six received placebo; per-sample allocation not given. Repertoires of vaccine and placebo recipients were sequenced from samples collected on day 63 after the first injection. In Cohort 1b, about 27 adults aged 18-55 years were enrolled at a single site in Boston, USA, between 29 July and 7 August 2020. Ad26.COV2.S was a replication-incompetent adenovirus type 26 vector expressing a prefusion-stabilized SARS-CoV-2 spike protein from the original Wuhan strain. The CDR3 sequence holds 15 residues, the cysteine and phenylalanine included. Of the read, only the CDR3 DNA is kept; its 45 bases are in frame from base 1. CDR1 and CDR2 are read off the germline V gene as MNHEY and SVGAGI. V lost 2 bases and J lost 6 bases; the stretch between them is 15 bases long.

Specimen: peripheral blood, collected in a trial of Ad26.COV2.S vaccine versus placebo. The receptor was isolated from a person between 18 and 60 years old who received the Ad26.COV2.S COVID-19 vaccine or a placebo. The sequence joins TRBV6-5 to TRBJ2-3; a tentative D call is TRBD1 (5 bases match). This receptor has the CDR3 CASSYRSGLMDTQYF. DNA sequence: TGTGCCAGCAGTTACCGCTCAGGGTTGATGGATACGCAGTATTTT.